This is a list of T cell receptor beta chains from one sample in a study of CXCR3-negative and CXCR3-positive naive CD8 T cells. TCRdb reworked the 5' RACE reads into one entry per CDR3 protein, no DNA. The sample table sets out roughly 110,000 distinct CDR3 sequences. Sequenced sample: naive CXCR3+ CD8+ T cells from blood. The receptors shown here come from a human donor in good health. Some clones in this sample may be carry-over from other donors' samples. CDR3s include the opening cysteine and the closing phenylalanine or tryptophan. Each record gives: J gene, V gene, CDR3 protein.

j_gene: TRBJ1-2
v_gene: TRBV14
CDR3aa: CASSQEWGVDRIYGYTF

j_gene: TRBJ2-3
v_gene: TRBV5-1
CDR3aa: CASNTLGVADTQYF

j_gene: TRBJ2-1
v_gene: TRBV28
CDR3aa: CASSFQGAYNEQFF

j_gene: TRBJ2-2
v_gene: TRBV20-1
CDR3aa: CSAVPITNTGELFF

j_gene: TRBJ2-7
v_gene: TRBV21-1
CDR3aa: CASMYEGVSSYEQYF

j_gene: TRBJ2-2
v_gene: TRBV12-3/TRBV12-4
CDR3aa: CASSLISRGELFF

j_gene: TRBJ1-6
v_gene: TRBV7-3
CDR3aa: CASSADGNSPLHF

j_gene: TRBJ1-1
v_gene: TRBV27
CDR3aa: CASSLSTWGEAFF

j_gene: TRBJ1-2
v_gene: TRBV28
CDR3aa: CASSFHPGGSDYGYTF

j_gene: TRBJ2-7
v_gene: TRBV28
CDR3aa: CASRQAGTGNYEQYF

j_gene: TRBJ2-1
v_gene: TRBV2
CDR3aa: CASGTKGTNEQFF

j_gene: TRBJ1-4
v_gene: TRBV4-1
CDR3aa: CASSPEGAANEKLFF

j_gene: TRBJ1-4
v_gene: TRBV13
CDR3aa: CASSSVRGDEKLFF

j_gene: TRBJ1-4
v_gene: TRBV4-3
CDR3aa: CASSQVLGDEKLFF

j_gene: TRBJ2-5
v_gene: TRBV7-9
CDR3aa: CASSAGAGNQETQYF

j_gene: TRBJ2-2
v_gene: TRBV7-8
CDR3aa: CASSPRLAGGPAGEPFF

j_gene: TRBJ2-7
v_gene: TRBV28
CDR3aa: CASSLLDRTYEQYF

j_gene: TRBJ2-3
v_gene: TRBV11-2
CDR3aa: CASSFLITDTQYF

j_gene: TRBJ2-7
v_gene: TRBV6-5
CDR3aa: CASSTSGSYEQYF

j_gene: TRBJ2-7
v_gene: TRBV29-1
CDR3aa: CSVEFGVPYEQYF

j_gene: TRBJ2-7
v_gene: TRBV7-9
CDR3aa: CASSLGRERRYEQYF

j_gene: TRBJ2-5
v_gene: TRBV20-1
CDR3aa: CSATQDWTQYF

j_gene: TRBJ2-7
v_gene: TRBV7-6
CDR3aa: CASSPPRGGSSYEQYF

j_gene: TRBJ1-2
v_gene: TRBV3-1
CDR3aa: CASSQGGQLLVANYGYTF

j_gene: TRBJ2-1
v_gene: TRBV15
CDR3aa: CATSVVSYNEQFF

j_gene: TRBJ2-1
v_gene: TRBV5-6
CDR3aa: CASSLVSLAGGPNEQFF

j_gene: TRBJ2-2
v_gene: TRBV21-1
CDR3aa: CASSNGTGTKDTGELFF

j_gene: TRBJ2-1
v_gene: TRBV10-3
CDR3aa: CAISALGQYNEQFF

j_gene: TRBJ2-1
v_gene: TRBV27
CDR3aa: CASSSGMPYNEQFF

j_gene: TRBJ2-4
v_gene: TRBV9
CDR3aa: CASSGGQGGNIQYF

j_gene: TRBJ1-1
v_gene: TRBV5-1
CDR3aa: CASSFLGGGFPEAFF

j_gene: TRBJ2-2
v_gene: TRBV9
CDR3aa: CASSEPRAGGRTGELFF

j_gene: TRBJ2-1
v_gene: TRBV7-8
CDR3aa: CASSEGTSVPHKGNEQFF

j_gene: TRBJ2-7
v_gene: TRBV11-2
CDR3aa: CASIHGSAKTYEQYF

j_gene: TRBJ1-4
v_gene: TRBV7-8
CDR3aa: CAGSLAAGTNEKLFF

j_gene: TRBJ2-7
v_gene: TRBV5-1
CDR3aa: CASRQELYYEQYF

j_gene: TRBJ2-7
v_gene: TRBV27
CDR3aa: CASSGPYEQYF

j_gene: TRBJ2-2
v_gene: TRBV15
CDR3aa: CATSIGSLGAGELFF

j_gene: TRBJ2-7
v_gene: TRBV4-1
CDR3aa: CASSQEGRSYHEQYF

j_gene: TRBJ2-7
v_gene: TRBV25-1
CDR3aa: CASSERREIHEQYF

j_gene: TRBJ2-7
v_gene: TRBV20-1
CDR3aa: CSAREGGYYEQYF

j_gene: TRBJ1-2
v_gene: TRBV5-6
CDR3aa: CASSLSAAGAFYGYTF

j_gene: TRBJ1-2
v_gene: TRBV7-8
CDR3aa: CASSLEGTLSPVYGYTF

j_gene: TRBJ2-7
v_gene: TRBV10-3
CDR3aa: CAIRQGEDYEQYF

j_gene: TRBJ2-1
v_gene: TRBV12-3/TRBV12-4
CDR3aa: CASSFGPTASYNEQFF

j_gene: TRBJ2-7
v_gene: TRBV28
CDR3aa: CASSSPLARNGREQYF

j_gene: TRBJ2-7
v_gene: TRBV12-3/TRBV12-4
CDR3aa: CASTYRDRAGEQYF